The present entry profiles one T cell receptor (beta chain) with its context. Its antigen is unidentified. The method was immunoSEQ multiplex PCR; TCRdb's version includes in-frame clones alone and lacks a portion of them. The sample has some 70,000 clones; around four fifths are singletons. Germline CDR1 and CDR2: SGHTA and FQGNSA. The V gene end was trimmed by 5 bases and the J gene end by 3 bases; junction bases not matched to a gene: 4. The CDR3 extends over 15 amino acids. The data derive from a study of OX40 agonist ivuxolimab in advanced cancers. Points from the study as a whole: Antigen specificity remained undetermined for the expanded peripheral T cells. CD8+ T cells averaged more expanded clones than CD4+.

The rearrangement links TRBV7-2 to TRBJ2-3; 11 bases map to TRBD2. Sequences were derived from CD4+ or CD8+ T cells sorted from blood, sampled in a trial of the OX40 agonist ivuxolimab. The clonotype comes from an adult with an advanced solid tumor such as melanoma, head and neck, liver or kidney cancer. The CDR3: CASSRSGRGTDTQYF. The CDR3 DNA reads TGTGCCAGCAGCCGTAGCGGGAGGGGGACAGATACGCAGTATTTT.